The entry below gives a single T cell receptor (beta chain) sequence along with its context. These data come from a study of siplizumab effects on memory and regulatory T cells. CDR1 is SGHRS and CDR2 is YFSETQ in the germline V gene. The CDR3 is made up of 14 amino acids. After removal of 4 bases from V and 5 bases from J, the junction contained 6 bases not matched to a gene. Using immunoSEQ multiplex PCR, the repertoire was profiled, and TCRdb retains in-frame clones only, with some absent. This sample has 50,000 to 75,000 clones, with 70% to 80% found just once. This receptor was taken from a human donor in good health. The rearrangement joins TRBV5-1 to TRBJ2-3; 8 bases agree with TRBD1. The sequenced sample was memory CD4+ T cells sorted from blood. The CDR3 loop is CASSRGQVGDTQYF. In nucleotides, the CDR3 is TGCGCCAGCAGCCGGGGACAGGTAGGAGATACGCAGTATTTT.